One T cell receptor beta chain is described in this entry. What it recognizes is unknown. Germline loops: CDR1 SGHVS, CDR2 FNYEAQ. Unmatched junction bases numbered 11, after V lost 5 bases and J lost 0 bases. This CDR3 has 17 residues. The data were taken from a study of cytomegalovirus exposure and HLA in healthy donors. Regarding the study as a whole: CMV serostatus stood as the only immune exposure information on hand.

The primer mix had 60 Vbeta and 13 Jbeta primers. Measured with immunoSEQ multiplex PCR; TCRdb has only the in-frame clones, and not every one. The repertoire holds approximately 93,000 clones, approximately 80% seen once, with under 4% in the top ten. This chain joins TRBV7-6 and TRBJ2-7, with TRBD1 matching 9 bases. The sequencing input was PBMCs. This sequence was found in a man in his fifties or sixties in good health and CMV-seronegative. CDR3 region: CASSPRVSGQGSYEQYF. The CDR3 DNA follows: TGTGCCAGCAGCCCTAGGGTTTCGGGACAGGGCTCCTACGAGCAGTACTTC.